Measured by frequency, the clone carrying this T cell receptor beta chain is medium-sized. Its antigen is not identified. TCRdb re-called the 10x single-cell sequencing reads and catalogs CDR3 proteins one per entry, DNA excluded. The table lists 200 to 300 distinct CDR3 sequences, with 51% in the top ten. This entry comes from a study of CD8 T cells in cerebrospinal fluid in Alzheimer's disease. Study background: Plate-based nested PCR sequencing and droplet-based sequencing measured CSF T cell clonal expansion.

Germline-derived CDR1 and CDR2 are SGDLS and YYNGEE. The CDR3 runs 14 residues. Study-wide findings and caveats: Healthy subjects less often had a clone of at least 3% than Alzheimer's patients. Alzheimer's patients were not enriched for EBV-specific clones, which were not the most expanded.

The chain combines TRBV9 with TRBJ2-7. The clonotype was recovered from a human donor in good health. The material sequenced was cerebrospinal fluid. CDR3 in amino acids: CASSASGKLDEQYF.